What follows are 27 T cell receptor beta chains derived from one specimen sequenced in a study of identical twins. TCRdb analysed the 5' RACE reads with MiXCR anew, one entry per CDR3 protein. The sample lists hundreds of thousands of distinct CDR3 sequences, more than 12% occurring once. The sequencing input was memory (CD45RO+) T cells sorted from blood. The origin of the receptors is a woman between 18 and 29 years old in good health.

At least ten counts were recorded for this clonotype. The gene calls are TRBV7-7 and TRBJ2-3, with 7 positions matching TRBD2. Germline loops: CDR1 SSHAT, CDR2 FNYEAQ (reference sequence). The CDR3 has 15 amino acids. Trimming removed 5 bases from V and 2 bases from J; junction bases left unmatched: 7. The CDR3 DNA reads TGTGCCAGCAGCCTGGGACTATCCCCCACAGATACGCAGTATTTT. Translation gives CASSLGLSPTDTQYF.

This clonotype was counted ten times or more. V gene TRBV20-1 combines with J gene TRBJ1-5, with 8 bases lining up with TRBD1. The V gene end was trimmed by 4 bases and the J gene end by 7 bases; junction bases not matched to a gene: 3. The germline gives CDR1 DFQATT, CDR2 SNEGSKA (reference sequence). This CDR3 is 12 amino acids long. For the CDR3, the DNA is TGCAGTGCTACCCAGGGGGCCCAGCCCCAGCATTTT. Encoded protein: CSATQGAQPQHF.

The chain combines TRBV20-1 with TRBJ2-3; 8 bases align to TRBD2. The trim removed 5 bases at V and 4 bases at J, leaving 14 bases unmatched. The germline CDR1 and CDR2 sequences are DFQATT and SNEGSKA (reference sequence). This CDR3 is built from 16 residues. The CDR3 spells CSASPLGAGVADTQYF. The CDR3 nucleotides are TGCAGTGCTTCACCTCTAGGAGCGGGGGTGGCAGATACGCAGTATTTT.

The chain is built from TRBV9 and TRBJ2-6, with 10 nucleotides matching TRBD2. The CDR3 has 19 residues. Per the germline V gene, CDR1 is SGDLS and CDR2 is YYNGEE. With 4 bases clipped from V and 0 bases from J, the junction kept 10 bases outside the gene matches. The CDR3 region is CASSPRLSSGSSGANVLTF. CDR3 in DNA: TGTGCCAGCAGCCCCCGGCTTTCTAGCGGGAGCTCTGGGGCCAACGTCCTGACTTTC.

This chain links TRBV7-6 with TRBJ2-2; tentatively, D is TRBD2 (5 bases). The CDR3 covers 13 residues. V lost 6 bases to trimming and J lost 6 bases, with 11 bases between them. Germline assignment: CDR1 SGHVS and CDR2 FNYEAQ. CDR3 DNA: TGTGCCAGCAGTCGGGAATTTTCCGGGGAGCTGTTTTTT. Its protein is CASSREFSGELFF.

The chain has TRBV6-1 and TRBJ2-7, with 10 nucleotides matching TRBD2. The ends lost 5 bases at V and 0 bases at J; junction bases unmatched: 7. The CDR3 loop spans 16 amino acids. Germline V gene sequence: CDR1 MNHNS, CDR2 SASEGT. The CDR3 sequence is CASSKTSGASSYEQYF. In DNA, the CDR3 is TGTGCCAGCAGTAAAACTAGCGGGGCGAGCTCCTACGAGCAGTACTTC.

This clonotype was detected a few times. The chain employs TRBV20-1 and TRBJ2-3; 8 bases agree with TRBD1. The ends lost 2 bases at V and 4 bases at J; junction bases unmatched: 5. Germline CDR1 and CDR2: DFQATT and SNEGSKA (reference sequence). The CDR3 has 14 residues. The CDR3 DNA is TGCAGTGCTAGAAACGACAGGGGTGCAGATACGCAGTATTTT. Its translation: CSARNDRGADTQYF.

This clonotype came up a few times. The J gene is TRBJ2-1, the V gene TRBV11-2, with 9 bases that match TRBD2. The CDR3 contains 15 residues. CDR1 is SGHAT and CDR2 is FQNNGV in the germline V gene. V trimming: 0 bases; J trimming: 9 bases; junction bases outside the gene matches: 6. The CDR3 reads CASSLELAGGPEQFF. DNA for the CDR3: TGTGCCAGCAGCTTAGAATTGGCGGGAGGGCCTGAGCAGTTCTTC.

This clonotype turned up a few times. The CDR3: CAISVQGLGNEQFF. The CDR3 DNA follows: TGTGCCATCAGTGTTCAGGGGCTGGGGAATGAGCAGTTCTTC. The chain uses TRBV10-3 and TRBJ2-1, with TRBD1 as a possible D gene (6 bases). Germline CDR1 is ENHRY and CDR2 is SYGVKD. The CDR3 spans 14 residues. V lost 4 bases to trimming and J lost 7 bases, with 14 bases between them.

There are a few counts of this clonotype. The V and J genes are TRBV20-1 and TRBJ1-2; D is perhaps TRBD1 (5 bases). Germline CDR1 reads DFQATT; CDR2 reads SNEGSKA (reference sequence). V shed 5 bases and J shed 6 bases, with 19 bases lying between them. CDR3 length: 14 amino acids. The CDR3 reads CSAQELGGVDGYTF. CDR3 nucleotides: TGCAGTGCTCAAGAACTCGGGGGAGTAGATGGCTACACCTTC.

The table lists this clonotype with many counts. The chain employs TRBV20-1 and TRBJ2-5; TRBD2 aligns across 10 bases. Germline V gives CDR1 DFQATT, CDR2 SNEGSKA (reference sequence). The CDR3 extends over 15 amino acids. V lost 0 bases to trimming and J lost 5 bases; unmatched junction nucleotides: 6. The CDR3 here is CSAREKSSGSETQYF. In DNA form, the CDR3 reads TGCAGTGCTAGAGAAAAGTCTAGCGGGAGCGAGACCCAGTACTTC.

This clonotype was observed a few times. The CDR3: CASSLDGLRQPQHF. CDR3 coding DNA: TGTGCCAGCAGCTTAGATGGTCTTCGGCAGCCCCAGCATTTT. The chain couples TRBV7-9 to TRBJ1-5; D is unresolved. This CDR3 spans 14 amino acids. V was cut by 1 base and J by 7 bases, with 11 bases left in between. Germline CDR1 is SEHNR and CDR2 is FQNEAQ (reference sequence).

The count of this clonotype is one. This chain links TRBV20-1 with TRBJ2-6; D gene uncertain. The V gene's germline CDR1 is DFQATT and CDR2 SNEGSKA (reference sequence). CDR3 length: 15 amino acids. V lost 3 bases and J 0 bases, leaving 9 bases between the germline ends. The CDR3 here is CSASDKPSGANVLTF. DNA of the CDR3: TGCAGTGCTAGCGACAAGCCCTCTGGGGCCAACGTCCTGACTTTC.

The chain uses TRBV6-1 and TRBJ1-5, with D uncertain. CDR3 length: 15 residues. V gave up 3 bases and J gave up 2 bases, with 11 bases separating them. CDR1 is MNHNS and CDR2 is SASEGT in the germline V gene. The CDR3 is CASSEIRMGNQPQHF. CDR3 DNA sequence: TGTGCCAGCAGTGAGATCCGGATGGGCAATCAGCCCCAGCATTTT.

This clonotype was observed a few times. The V and J genes are TRBV20-1 and TRBJ1-2; the D gene is possibly TRBD1 (5 bases). The V gene's germline CDR1 is DFQATT and CDR2 SNEGSKA (reference sequence). The CDR3 sequence is 14 residues long. Trimming left V 6 bases short and J 5 bases short, with 19 bases between. The CDR3 loop reads CSAPISEWGYGYTF. As DNA, the CDR3 is TGCAGTGCCCCAATATCCGAGTGGGGGTATGGCTACACCTTC.

This clonotype was observed a few times. This chain joins TRBV14 and TRBJ2-1, with D possibly matching TRBD2 (5 bases). V lost 4 bases and J 3 bases, leaving 7 bases between the germline ends. Germline lookup yields CDR1 SGHDN and CDR2 FVKESK. The CDR3 is 13 residues long. Here the CDR3 reads CASSPGNYNEQFF. CDR3 DNA sequence: TGTGCCAGCAGCCCCGGGAACTACAATGAGCAGTTCTTC.

This rearrangement joins TRBV20-1 to TRBJ2-7; a possible D gene is TRBD2 (5 bases). This CDR3 comprises 15 residues. Trimming left V 2 bases short and J 4 bases short, with 18 bases between. Germline V CDR1 and CDR2: DFQATT, SNEGSKA (reference sequence). CDR3 amino acids: CSARSGTQNLYEQYF. The CDR3 DNA is TGCAGTGCTAGAAGCGGAACCCAAAACCTTTACGAGCAGTACTTC.

This clonotype occurred many times. The genes are TRBV7-6 and TRBJ2-7; 10 bases map to TRBD1. The CDR3 covers 14 residues. CDR1 is SGHVS, CDR2 FNYEAQ, per germline. The ends lost 5 bases at V and 6 bases at J; junction bases unmatched: 7. The CDR3 DNA reads as TGTGCCAGCAGCCTGGGACAGGGGTGGAGCGAGCAGTACTTC. It codes for CASSLGQGWSEQYF.

The chain links TRBV5-1 to TRBJ2-1; D is ambiguous. This CDR3 spans 13 amino acids. Trimming left V 0 bases short and J 6 bases short, with 7 bases between. Germline lookup yields CDR1 SGHRS and CDR2 YFSETQ. CDR3 residues: CASSLGTVNEQFF. CDR3 in DNA: TGCGCCAGCAGCTTGGGGACGGTCAATGAGCAGTTCTTC.

The chain is built from TRBV20-1 and TRBJ2-7, with D hard to call. Germline V gives CDR1 DFQATT, CDR2 SNEGSKA (reference sequence). Trimming pared 0 bases from V and 2 bases from J, leaving 8 bases between. The CDR3 sequence is 13 residues long. The CDR3 DNA sequence: TGCAGTGCTAGAGATGGGGAACCCTACGAGCAGTACTTC. It specifies CSARDGEPYEQYF.

This clonotype was picked up a small number of times. The J gene is TRBJ2-7, the V gene TRBV3-1, with D hard to call. Germline assignment: CDR1 LGHDT and CDR2 YNNKEL (reference sequence). V was shortened by 0 bases and J by 4 bases, with 13 bases between the two germline ends. This CDR3 is 15 amino acids long. The chain's CDR3 is CASSQDLLRSYEQYF. The CDR3, as DNA: TGTGCCAGCAGCCAAGATCTCTTAAGGTCTTACGAGCAGTACTTC.

The chain combines TRBV20-1 with TRBJ2-7; D is undetermined. The V and J ends lost 3 bases and 1 base respectively, with 7 bases between them. The CDR3 is 12 amino acids. The germline CDR1 and CDR2 sequences are DFQATT and SNEGSKA (reference sequence). CDR3 residues: CSASGPSYEQYF. The CDR3 DNA follows: TGCAGTGCTAGCGGGCCGTCCTACGAGCAGTACTTC.

The rearrangement uses TRBV11-2 and TRBJ1-1; D is possibly TRBD1 (6 bases). CDR1 is SGHAT and CDR2 is FQNNGV in the germline V gene. V gave up 0 bases and J gave up 10 bases, with 12 bases separating them. The CDR3 totals 13 residues. The CDR3 reads CASSLEPQGRAFF. In DNA, the CDR3 is TGTGCCAGCAGCTTAGAGCCACAGGGCCGAGCTTTCTTT.

This clonotype has more than one count but fewer than ten. The chain employs TRBV4-3 and TRBJ2-3, with D tentatively TRBD2 (6 bases). Germline values: CDR1 LGHNA, CDR2 YSLEER. CDR3 length equals 15 residues. The V gene lost 8 bases and the J gene lost 0 bases, with 15 bases spanning the gap. CDR3 sequence (DNA): TGCGCCAGCTCTATTAGCGGAGCCAGCACAGATACGCAGTATTTT. As protein: CASSISGASTDTQYF.

This clonotype was detected a few times. J is TRBJ1-2 and V is TRBV25-1, with 8 bases lining up with TRBD1. This CDR3 has 13 residues. V was clipped by 2 bases and J by 14 bases; unmatched bases: 10. Germline V gene sequence: CDR1 MGHDK, CDR2 SYGVNS. The CDR3 spells CASSELGRQGWTF. The DNA for the CDR3 is TGTGCCAGCAGTGAACTGGGGCGACAGGGGTGGACCTTC.

In this sample, this clonotype turned up a few times. The rearrangement uses TRBV5-6 and TRBJ2-7; 12 nucleotides match TRBD2. The CDR3 is 16 residues long. Looked up from germline, CDR1 is SGHDT and CDR2 is YYEEEE. Unmatched junction bases numbered 8, after V lost 5 bases and J lost 2 bases. CDR3 in amino acids: CASSWTGTSGPYEQYF. As DNA, the CDR3 is TGTGCCAGCAGTTGGACCGGGACTAGCGGGCCCTACGAGCAGTACTTC.

There are a few counts of this clonotype. The CDR3 reads CATRLGDRRNTEAFF. For the CDR3, the DNA is TGTGCCACCCGACTAGGGGACAGGAGGAACACTGAAGCTTTCTTT. This chain links TRBV10-3 with TRBJ1-1; 8 positions match TRBD1. This CDR3 comprises 15 residues. V lost 10 bases, J lost 1 base, and 11 bases stayed unmatched. Germline CDR1 is ENHRY and CDR2 is SYGVKD.